This TCR beta chain came from a study of cytomegalovirus exposure and HLA in healthy donors. Study-level points and caveats: What was likely a sequencing artifact was a cluster of highly shared sequence variants.

Primers included in the PCR were 60 Vbeta and 13 Jbeta primers. Sequencing was performed with immunoSEQ multiplex PCR; in TCRdb, only in-frame clones are kept and a portion is missing. The sample lists approximately 55,000 clones, over 75% seen once, with approximately 2.3% in the top ten. In regard to this clone: Antigen: not known.

This sequence originates from a boy aged 5-17 years in good health and CMV-seropositive. Sequencing input: PBMCs.

CDR3 nucleotide sequence: TGTGCCAGCTCACCGTTTTCAGGGCATGGAAACATTCAGTACTTC. It translates to CASSPFSGHGNIQYF. The chain recombines TRBV18 with TRBJ2-4; maybe TRBD1 (5 bases). Germline CDR1 and CDR2: KGHSH and LQKENI. Trimming pared 3 bases from V and 6 bases from J, leaving 15 bases between. This CDR3 spans 15 amino acids.